The present TCR beta chain was sequenced within a study of blood T cell repertoires in COVID-19. About the research overall: Donors in the United States, Italy and Spain gave samples during acute or convalescent COVID-19. T cells, B-cell-depleted T cells, or PBMCs provided the cDNA or gDNA that served as material.

The CDR3 totals 14 residues. V lost 8 bases to trimming and J lost 3 bases, with 16 bases between them. Per germline, CDR1 SNHLY and CDR2 FYNNEI. Source study methods: Estimates of nucleated cell counts were drawn from the amplification of reference gene primers. Profiling relied on immunoSEQ multiplex PCR, and the TCRdb table lists in-frame clones only, not all of them. V, J and clone size reflect that table, while D and trimming were determined from the DNA. The table has 500,000 to 600,000 clones, 70% to 90% seen once. Sequencing was performed on peripheral blood. This chain uses TRBV2 with TRBJ1-2, with D possibly being TRBD1 (6 bases). The source is a woman between 50 and 59 years old with COVID-19, enrolled during active disease. The CDR3 loop is CASREGSGDYGYTF. In nucleotides, the CDR3 is TGTGCCAGCCGGGAGGGTTCAGGGGACTATGGCTACACCTTC.